Listed below are T cell receptor beta chains from one sample, sequenced in a study of blood T cell repertoires in COVID-19. The method was immunoSEQ multiplex PCR; TCRdb's version includes in-frame clones alone and lacks a portion of them. The sample has roughly 260,000 clones; approximately 87% are singletons. Sequences were obtained from peripheral blood. These receptors originate from a woman between 50 and 59 years old with acute or convalescent COVID-19. Each CDR3 is given with its conserved first and last residue. The D gene is left open where the match is weak.

TRBD2 | TRBJ2-1 | TRBV5-1 | TGCGCCAGCAGCAGAGGAGGGACTAGCGGGATGGGTGAGCAGTTCTTC | CASSRGGTSGMGEQFF
TRBD1 | TRBJ2-5 | TRBV7-6 | TGTGCCAGCAGCCCACAGGGGGCAGAGACCCAGTACTTC | CASSPQGAETQYF
TRBD1 | TRBJ1-1 | TRBV28 | TGTGCCAGCAGTTACGGACAGGCGGCTTTCTTT | CASSYGQAAFF
TRBD2 | TRBJ2-5 | TRBV6-6 | TGTGCCAGCAGCCGAGGACTAGCGGGAGGGGTCGTGGAGACCCAGTACTTC | CASSRGLAGGVVETQYF
- | TRBJ2-7 | TRBV12-3/TRBV12-4 | TGTGCCAGCAGGGCCAGCCAGGTCTACGAGCAGTACTTC | CASRASQVYEQYF
TRBD1 | TRBJ2-5 | TRBV5-1 | TGCGCCAGCAGTTCCGGGACAGGGGTTGGAGAGACCCAGTACTTC | CASSSGTGVGETQYF
- | TRBJ1-4 | TRBV11-2 | TGTGCCAGCAGCCGAATGGGGGGGTATGAAAAACTGTTTTTT | CASSRMGGYEKLFF
- | TRBJ1-4 | TRBV6-5 | TGTGCCAGCAGTACCCGACTGGGTAGGGAAAAACTGTTTTTT | CASSTRLGREKLFF
TRBD1 | TRBJ2-1 | TRBV7-8 | TGTGCCAGCAGCTTTGACAGGGCGAGAGAGCAGTTCTTC | CASSFDRAREQFF
TRBD2 | TRBJ2-7 | TRBV5-1 | TGCGCCAGCAGCTTGGGGGGACTAGCGGACCCTTCCTACGAGCAGTACTTC | CASSLGGLADPSYEQYF
- | TRBJ1-1 | TRBV5-6 | TGTGCCAGCAGCTTGGCATTCCAGGACTTTTTCACTGAAGCTTTCTTT | CASSLAFQDFFTEAFF
- | TRBJ2-5 | TRBV15 | TGTGCCACCAGCAACGTAAGGGGTTTCCAAGAGACCCAGTACTTC | CATSNVRGFQETQYF
TRBD2 | TRBJ2-1 | TRBV18 | TGTGCCAGCTCACCAGGACTAGCGTACAATGAGCAGTTCTTC | CASSPGLAYNEQFF